Following are 25 T cell receptor beta chains from one sample sequenced in a study of CD8 T cells in Susac syndrome (dated by TCRdb to about 2019). The library was prepared using the immunoSEQ multiplex PCR assay. RNA was extracted using the RNeasy kit, and roughly 0.5 to 1 microgram was reverse transcribed with random hexamers. Clones were called with MiXCR by TCRdb after fastp trimmed the public reads at Q25, and only in-frame beta chains were retained. All rows with the same CDR3 protein become a single entry with the most common DNA and genes. This sample is represented by around 26,000 distinct CDR3 sequences; about 93% of them were singletons. Roughly 0.27% of the sample is taken by the ten largest. Input material: CD8+ T cells from PBMCs. These receptors were taken from a human donor in good health.

J is TRBJ1-2 and V is TRBV7-9, with D perhaps TRBD1 (6 bases). The ends were cut back, 5 bases at V and 8 bases at J, with 9 bases in the middle. The germline V gene has CDR1 SEHNR and CDR2 FQNEAQ (reference sequence). The CDR3 runs 11 residues. This chain's CDR3 is CASSRTEGYTF. The CDR3 DNA reads TGTGCCAGCAGCCGGACAGAAGGCTACACCTTC.

The genes are TRBV12-3 or TRBV12-4 and TRBJ2-3; D is undetermined. The germline V and J ends were trimmed by 2 bases and 4 bases, with 7 bases remaining between them. The CDR3 runs to 13 residues. CDR3 loop: CASSLPTPDTQYF. DNA for the CDR3: TGTGCCAGCAGTTTACCTACCCCAGATACGCAGTATTTT.

The chain uses TRBV6-1 and TRBJ1-2, with 11 nucleotides matching TRBD1. J gave up 4 bases and V 0 bases, and 4 bases lay outside the gene matches. There are 16 residues in the CDR3. Germline CDR1 is MNHNS and CDR2 is SASEGT. The CDR3: CASSEASGTGGYGYTF. In DNA, the CDR3 is TGTGCCAGCAGTGAAGCCTCCGGGACAGGGGGCTATGGCTACACCTTC.

This clonotype was picked up one time. The chain couples TRBV27 to TRBJ2-7; tentatively, D is TRBD2 (5 bases). This CDR3 is 13 amino acids long. Between the trimmed V and J ends, which lost 10 bases and 6 bases, there was a span of 19 bases. CDR1 and CDR2 (germline): MNHEY, SMNVEV (reference sequence). CDR3 sequence (DNA): TGTGCCACCCGTGAGGGTCTGGAAAGCGAGCAGTACTTC. Translation gives CATREGLESEQYF.

This sequence joins TRBV20-1 and TRBJ2-1; no clear D. This CDR3 comprises 14 residues. From germline, CDR1 is DFQATT and CDR2 SNEGSKA (reference sequence). Trimming stripped 0 bases from V and 7 bases from J, with 13 bases between. CDR3 coding DNA: TGCAGTGCTAGAGATTCCTTCGCCAGTAATGAGCAGTTCTTC. It is translated as CSARDSFASNEQFF.

The rearrangement joins TRBV5-1 to TRBJ1-1, with D hard to call. The V end was cut by 5 bases, the J end by 8 bases, with 10 bases between. Germline V CDR1 and CDR2: SGHRS, YFSETQ. This CDR3 has 11 amino acids. CDR3 nucleotides: TGCGCCAGCAGTCCCGGTGGAGAAGCTTTCTTT. Amino acid sequence: CASSPGGEAFF.

The chain employs TRBV12-3 or TRBV12-4 and TRBJ2-3; TRBD2 matches 8 bases. The CDR3 extends over 12 amino acids. V dropped 11 bases and J dropped 2; count of bases not matched to a gene: 3. This chain's CDR3 is CAARGATDTQYF. CDR3 in DNA: TGTGCCGCGCGGGGGGCCACAGATACGCAGTATTTT.

V and J are TRBV6-2 or TRBV6-3 and TRBJ1-2; no reliable D call. V lost 0 bases, J lost 8 bases, and 10 bases lay in between. Germline lookup yields CDR1 MNHEY and CDR2 SVGEGT. The CDR3 consists of 13 residues. The CDR3: CASSYSMGYGYTF. As DNA, the CDR3 is TGTGCCAGCAGTTACTCGATGGGGTACGGCTACACCTTC.

V is TRBV18 and J is TRBJ2-7; perhaps D is TRBD1 or TRBD2 (6 bases each). The CDR3 is 14 residues long. CDR1 is KGHSH, CDR2 LQKENI, per germline. Trimming left V 4 bases short and J 4 bases short, with 14 bases between. Here the CDR3 reads CASSHAGAGYEQYF. Here the CDR3 DNA reads TGTGCCAGCTCACATGCAGGGGCGGGGTACGAGCAGTACTTC.

On this clonotype: The junction shows a germline mismatch at one end, possibly a read error. CDR3 sequence: CASSQGFLVGPVF. CDR3 sequence (DNA): TGCGCCAGCAGCCAAGGATTTCTAGTCGGGCCCGTTTTT. The V and J genes are TRBV4-3 and TRBJ2-3, with D unclear. This CDR3 contains 13 residues. Germline V gene sequence: CDR1 LGHNA, CDR2 YSLEER.

The table lists this clonotype with a few counts. DNA for the CDR3: TGTGCCAGCAGCTTGGGGGGATGGAACACTGAAGCTTTCTTT. Translation gives CASSLGGWNTEAFF. The J gene is TRBJ1-1, the V gene TRBV7-2, with D possibly matching TRBD1 (5 bases). Germline assignment: CDR1 SGHTA and CDR2 FQGNSA. The CDR3 is 14 amino acids. Trimming removed 3 bases at V and 1 base at J, with 9 bases between.

V is TRBV7-2 and J is TRBJ2-5, with 12 bases lining up with TRBD2. This CDR3 is built from 15 residues. V shed 7 bases, J shed 10 bases, and the junction held 13 bases outside the gene matches. Germline values: CDR1 SGHTA, CDR2 FQGNSA. The CDR3 sequence is CASTPTSGGLSSQYF. The CDR3 region has the DNA TGTGCCAGCACTCCGACTAGCGGGGGTTTGTCGAGCCAGTACTTC. Full variable domain (rest looked up from reference TRBV7-2 and TRBJ2-5): GAGVSQSPSNKVTEKGKDVELRCDPISGHTALYWYRQSLGQGLEFLIYFQGNSAPDKSGLPSDRFSAERTGGSVSTLTIQRTQQEDSAVYLCASTPTSGGLSSQYFGPGTRLLVL.

The chain combines TRBV5-6 with TRBJ2-1, with 10 bases fitting TRBD2. The CDR3 runs to 16 residues. After removal of 1 base from V and 7 bases from J, the junction contained 8 bases not matched to a gene. Germline-derived CDR1 and CDR2 are SGHDT and YYEEEE. The CDR3 DNA sequence: TGTGCCAGCAGCTTGTCAGCGGGGGGGCCCCAAAATGAGCAGTTCTTC. This sequence encodes CASSLSAGGPQNEQFF.

For the CDR3, the DNA is TGTGCCAGCAGACCCGGGACGACCCGGAGCTACACCTTC. Translating it yields CASRPGTTRSYTF. The chain joins TRBV6-5 to TRBJ1-2; D may be TRBD1 (5 bases). Looked up from germline, CDR1 is MNHEY and CDR2 is SVGAGI. Deletions cut 6 bases from V and 9 bases from J, with 17 bases between. The CDR3 has 13 residues.

V usage is TRBV12-5 and J usage is TRBJ2-7, with 7 bases aligning to TRBD2. Losses at the gene ends were 4 bases for V and 0 bases for J; bases not matched to a gene: 6. This CDR3 has 15 amino acids. CDR1 is LGHNT, CDR2 FRNRAP, per germline. CDR3 in DNA: TGTGCTAGTGGTTCTGGGACTAAAAGCTCCTACGAGCAGTACTTC. Protein sequence: CASGSGTKSSYEQYF.

The DNA for the CDR3 is TGCAGCGTTGCAGCCAATACGAACACCGGGGAGCTGTTTTTT. Translated: CSVAANTNTGELFF. The gene calls are TRBV29-1 and TRBJ2-2, with unresolved D. The CDR3 is 14 residues long. V was cut by 4 bases and J by 0 bases, with 9 bases left in between. Germline CDR1 is SQVTM and CDR2 is ANQGSEA.

This chain joins TRBV18 and TRBJ2-7, with 7 positions matching TRBD1. The CDR3 has 15 residues. Germline-derived CDR1 and CDR2 are KGHSH and LQKENI. The J segment lost 4 bases and the V segment lost 4 bases, leaving 10 bases of the junction unmatched. CDR3 sequence reads: CASSLDRYGSYEQYF. CDR3 DNA: TGTGCCAGCTCACTGGACAGGTACGGGTCGTACGAGCAGTACTTC.

This clonotype is a singleton in its sample. The J gene is TRBJ1-5, the V gene TRBV7-2, with D perhaps TRBD1 (5 bases). Germline assignment: CDR1 SGHTA and CDR2 FQGNSA. This CDR3 comprises 15 residues. Trimming took 1 base from V and 7 from J, leaving 14 bases between them. CDR3 DNA: TGTGCCAGCAGCTTAGTCGGGCAGGGTGGACAGCCCCAGCATTTT. As protein: CASSLVGQGGQPQHF.

V and J are TRBV7-9 and TRBJ2-1; 7 nucleotides align to TRBD2. CDR1 and CDR2 (germline): SEHNR, FQNEAQ (reference sequence). The CDR3 loop spans 15 amino acids. V shed 5 bases and J 5 bases; nucleotides not matched to a gene: 9. In nucleotides, the CDR3 is TGTGCCAGCAGCCCCACGGGGGGTGCCGACAATGAGCAGTTCTTC. It specifies CASSPTGGADNEQFF.

The rearrangement links TRBV19 to TRBJ1-5; D perhaps matches TRBD1 (5 bases). V lost 7 bases and J 1 base, leaving 17 bases between the germline ends. This CDR3 region has 16 residues. Germline-derived CDR1 and CDR2 are LNHDA and SQIVND (reference sequence). The CDR3 DNA is TGTGCCAGTAACCTCGAGGAGGGGAGAAGCAATCAGCCCCAGCATTTT. It is translated as CASNLEEGRSNQPQHF. Full variable domain (missing parts from reference TRBV19 and TRBJ1-5): DGGITQSPKYLFRKEGQNVTLSCEQNLNHDAMYWYRQDPGQGLRLIYYSQIVNDFQKGDIAEGYSVSREKKESFPLTVTSAQKNPTAFYLCASNLEEGRSNQPQHFGDGTRLSIL.

The chain joins TRBV5-4 to TRBJ1-6, with D perhaps TRBD1 (5 bases). Germline V gene lookup returns CDR1 SGHNT and CDR2 YYREEE (reference sequence). The CDR3 length is 15 residues. The V end was cut by 4 bases, the J end by 8 bases, with 16 bases between. The CDR3 sequence: CASSPSGLNDSPLHF. CDR3 bases: TGTGCCAGCAGCCCTTCGGGACTCAACGATTCACCCCTCCACTTT.

The gene calls are TRBV6-5 and TRBJ2-1; D is perhaps TRBD2 (5 bases). V lost 2 bases to trimming and J lost 10 bases, with 15 bases between them. CDR1 and CDR2 from the germline V gene are MNHEY and SVGAGI. The CDR3 is 14 residues long. CDR3 in amino acids: CASSYETWSGEQFF. CDR3 DNA: TGTGCCAGCAGTTACGAAACCTGGAGCGGAGAGCAGTTCTTC.

The rearrangement links TRBV10-2 to TRBJ2-3; 7 nucleotides align to TRBD2. V dropped 7 bases and J dropped 2; count of bases not matched to a gene: 3. CDR1 is WSHSY and CDR2 is SAAADI in the germline V gene. CDR3 length: 13 amino acids. This CDR3 reads CASTGGNTDTQYF. The CDR3 DNA is TGCGCCAGCACCGGGGGGAACACAGATACGCAGTATTTT.

The chain employs TRBV5-4 and TRBJ2-1; the D gene is possibly TRBD2 (6 bases). With 1 base removed from V and 5 bases from J, the gap between germline ends came to 16 bases. CDR3 length: 16 amino acids. Germline-derived CDR1 and CDR2 are SGHNT and YYREEE (reference sequence). The CDR3 spells CASSLKTSSNNNEQFF. CDR3 sequence (DNA): TGTGCCAGCAGCTTGAAAACTAGCTCAAACAACAATGAGCAGTTCTTC. Looking up the rest from reference TRBV5-4 and TRBJ2-1 gives the full variable domain: ETGVTQSPTHLIKTRGQQVTLRCSSQSGHNTVSWYQQALGQGPQFIFQYYREEENGRGNFPPRFSGLQFPNYSSELNVNALELDDSALYLCASSLKTSSNNNEQFFGPGTRLTVL.

The gene calls are TRBV12-5 and TRBJ1-1; 8 nucleotides align to TRBD1. In germline, CDR1 is LGHNT, CDR2 FRNRAP. This CDR3 has 15 residues. V trimming: 0 bases; J trimming: 5 bases; junction bases outside the gene matches: 5. The CDR3 nucleotides read TGTGCTAGTGGTTTGGTCCAGGGGGCGCCAACTGAAGCTTTCTTT. It is translated as CASGLVQGAPTEAFF.